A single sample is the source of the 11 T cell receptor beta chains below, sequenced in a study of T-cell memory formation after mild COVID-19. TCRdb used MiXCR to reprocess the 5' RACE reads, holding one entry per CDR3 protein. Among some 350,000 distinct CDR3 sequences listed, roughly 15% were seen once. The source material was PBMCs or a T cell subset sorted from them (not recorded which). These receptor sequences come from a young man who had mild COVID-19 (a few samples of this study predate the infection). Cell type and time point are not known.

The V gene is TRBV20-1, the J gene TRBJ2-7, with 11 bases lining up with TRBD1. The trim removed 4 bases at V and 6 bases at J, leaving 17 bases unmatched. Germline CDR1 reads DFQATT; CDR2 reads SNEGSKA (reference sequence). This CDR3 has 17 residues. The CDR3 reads CSATFRTGGSELGEQYV. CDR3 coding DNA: TGCAGTGCTACCTTCAGGACAGGGGGCTCAGAACTGGGCGAGCAGTACGTC.

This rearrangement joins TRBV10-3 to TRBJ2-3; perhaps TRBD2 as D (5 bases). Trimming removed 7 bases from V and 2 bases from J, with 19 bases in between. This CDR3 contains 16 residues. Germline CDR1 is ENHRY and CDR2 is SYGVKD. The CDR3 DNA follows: TGTGCCATCAAAAACAGCAGTCGAGGGTTCACAGATACGCAGTATTTT. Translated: CAIKNSSRGFTDTQYF.

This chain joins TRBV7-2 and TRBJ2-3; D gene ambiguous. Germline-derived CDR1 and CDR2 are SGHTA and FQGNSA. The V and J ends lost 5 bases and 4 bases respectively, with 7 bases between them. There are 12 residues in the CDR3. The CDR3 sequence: CASSPMSDTQYF. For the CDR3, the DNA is TGTGCCAGCAGCCCCATGTCAGATACGCAGTATTTT. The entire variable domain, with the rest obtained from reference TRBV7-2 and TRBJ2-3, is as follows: GAGVSQSPSNKVTEKGKDVELRCDPISGHTALYWYRQSLGQGLEFLIYFQGNSAPDKSGLPSDRFSAERTGGSVSTLTIQRTQQEDSAVYLCASSPMSDTQYFGPGTRLTVL.

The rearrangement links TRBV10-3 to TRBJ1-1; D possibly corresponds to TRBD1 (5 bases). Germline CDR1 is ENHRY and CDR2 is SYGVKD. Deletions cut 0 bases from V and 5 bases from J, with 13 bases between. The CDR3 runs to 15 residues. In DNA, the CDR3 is TGTGCCATCAGTGAGTCGAAGGGGAGGGAGACTGAAGCTTTCTTT. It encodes CAISESKGRETEAFF.

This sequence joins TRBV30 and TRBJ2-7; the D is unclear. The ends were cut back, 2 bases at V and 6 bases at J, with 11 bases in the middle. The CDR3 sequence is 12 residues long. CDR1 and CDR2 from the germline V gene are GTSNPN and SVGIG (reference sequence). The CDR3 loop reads CAWSFSGSEQYF. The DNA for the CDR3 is TGTGCCTGGAGTTTTTCAGGTAGCGAGCAGTACTTC.

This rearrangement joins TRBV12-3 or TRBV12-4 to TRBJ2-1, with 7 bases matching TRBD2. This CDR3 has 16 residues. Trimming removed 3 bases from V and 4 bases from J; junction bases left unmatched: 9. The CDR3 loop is CASSFLGGGSYNEQFF. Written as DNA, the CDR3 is TGTGCCAGCAGTTTTCTCGGCGGGGGAAGTTACAATGAGCAGTTCTTC.

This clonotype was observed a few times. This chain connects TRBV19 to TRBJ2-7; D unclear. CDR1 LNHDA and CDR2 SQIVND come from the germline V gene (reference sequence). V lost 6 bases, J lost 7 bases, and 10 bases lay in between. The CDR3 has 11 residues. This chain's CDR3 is CASRGLGEQYF. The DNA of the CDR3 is TGTGCCAGTAGGGGTCTGGGGGAGCAGTACTTC. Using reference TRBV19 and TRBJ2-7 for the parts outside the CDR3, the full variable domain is DGGITQSPKYLFRKEGQNVTLSCEQNLNHDAMYWYRQDPGQGLRLIYYSQIVNDFQKGDIAEGYSVSREKKESFPLTVTSAQKNPTAFYLCASRGLGEQYFGPGTRLTVT.

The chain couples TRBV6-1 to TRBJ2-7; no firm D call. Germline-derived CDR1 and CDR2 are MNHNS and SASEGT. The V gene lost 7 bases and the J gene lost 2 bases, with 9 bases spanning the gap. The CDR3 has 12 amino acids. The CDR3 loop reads CASNSRAYEQYV. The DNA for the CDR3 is TGTGCCAGCAACAGCCGAGCCTACGAGCAGTACGTC.

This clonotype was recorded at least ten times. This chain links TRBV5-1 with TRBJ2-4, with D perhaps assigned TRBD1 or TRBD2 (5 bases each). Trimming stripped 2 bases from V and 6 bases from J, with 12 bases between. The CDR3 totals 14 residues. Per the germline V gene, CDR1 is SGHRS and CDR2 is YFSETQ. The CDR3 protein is CASSFGAERNIQYF. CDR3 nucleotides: TGCGCCAGCAGCTTCGGGGCGGAGAGAAACATTCAGTACTTC.

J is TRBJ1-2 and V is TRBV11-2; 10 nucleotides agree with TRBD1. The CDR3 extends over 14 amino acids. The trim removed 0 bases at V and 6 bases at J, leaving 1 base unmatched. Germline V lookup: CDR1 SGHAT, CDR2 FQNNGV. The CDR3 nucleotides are TGTGCCAGCAGCTTAGAGGGGACAGGGGATGGCTACACCTTC. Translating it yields CASSLEGTGDGYTF.

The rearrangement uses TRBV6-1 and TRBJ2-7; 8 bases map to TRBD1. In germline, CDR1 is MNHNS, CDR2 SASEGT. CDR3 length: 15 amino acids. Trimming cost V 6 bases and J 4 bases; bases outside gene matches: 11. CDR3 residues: CASRSRPTGEYEQYF. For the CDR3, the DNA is TGTGCCAGCAGGTCCCGACCGACAGGGGAATACGAGCAGTACTTC.